The present TCR beta chain was sequenced within a study of vaccination effects on CD4 cells after COVID-19. TCRdb keeps only in-frame clones here, not all; method: immunoSEQ multiplex PCR. The table lists more than 50,000 clones, 80% to 90% of them singletons. The CDR3 covers 14 residues. Germline V gene sequence: CDR1 SGDLS, CDR2 YYNGEE. V dropped 3 bases and J dropped 1 base, with 10 bases sitting between them. Before sequencing, viral peptide pools were used by the ViraFEST assay to expand antigen-specific CD4+ T cells. Isolating CD4+ T cells followed about 10 days of culture. According to the study, vaccine recipients showed no prior SARS-CoV-2 infection and negative nucleocapsid antibodies. With respect to this clone: Its antigen remains unknown.

Sequenced material: CD4+ T cells from PBMCs cultured with HCoV-229E spike peptides, taken before COVID-19 vaccination. The V gene is TRBV9, the J gene TRBJ1-1; D may be TRBD1 (5 bases). This clonotype was sampled from a human donor who received a COVID-19 vaccine. CDR3 residues: CASSGGDGNTEAFF. CDR3 DNA: TGTGCCAGCAGCGGCGGGGACGGGAACACTGAAGCTTTCTTT.